Shown below are 5 T cell receptor beta chains from a single sample sequenced in a study of T cells in Graves' hyperthyroidism and ophthalmopathy. Amplified TCR beta CDR3 regions derived from RNA transcripts. An initial round of RT-PCR targeting the TCR CDR3 relied on the HTBI primer set. TCRdb processed the multiplex PCR reads anew with MiXCR; each CDR3 protein has one entry. Of a few hundred thousand distinct CDR3 sequences listed, under 60% are singletons. Sequenced sample: peripheral blood or thyroid tissue (not recorded which). These receptors all come from a woman younger than 35 with Graves' hyperthyroidism.

V gene TRBV29-1 combines with J gene TRBJ1-1, with 9 nucleotides matching TRBD1. V was pared by 3 bases and J by 9 bases, with 8 bases of the junction left unmatched. CDR3 size: 13 residues. The germline V gene encodes CDR1 SQVTM and CDR2 ANQGSEA. This CDR3 is CSVDTGGWGKAFF. CDR3 DNA sequence: TGCAGCGTTGACACAGGGGGCTGGGGGAAAGCTTTCTTT.

To note about this clonotype: Germline and junction disagree at one end, which may indicate a read error. The chain combines TRBV7-9 with TRBJ2-3, with no clear D. The germline CDR1 and CDR2 sequences are SEHNR and FQNEAQ (reference sequence). The CDR3 has 11 amino acids. CDR3 nucleotides: TGTTCCAGCAGCTTAGATGGAACGCAGTATTTT. Amino acids: CSSSLDGTQYF.

The chain couples TRBV7-6 to TRBJ2-7; TRBD1 matches at 8 bases. V trimming: 5 bases; J trimming: 6 bases; junction bases outside the gene matches: 12. The CDR3 length is 15 residues. The germline gives CDR1 SGHVS, CDR2 FNYEAQ. In DNA form, the CDR3 reads TGTGCCAGCAGCATAGACCGGGACAGGCCCAGCGAGCAGTACTTC. Translating gives CASSIDRDRPSEQYF.

This clonotype was counted a few times. V is TRBV19 and J is TRBJ1-2; D not certain. The V gene's germline CDR1 is LNHDA and CDR2 SQIVND (reference sequence). V was cut by 1 base and J by 4 bases, with 10 bases left in between. The CDR3 sequence is 14 residues long. CDR3 sequence: CASSIGLALYGYTF. CDR3 bases: TGTGCCAGTAGTATAGGGTTAGCCCTCTATGGCTACACCTTC.

Many counts were recorded for this clonotype. CDR3 in amino acids: CSATLYEQYF. The CDR3, as DNA: TGCAGTGCTACCCTTTACGAGCAGTACTTC. The genes are TRBV20-1 and TRBJ2-7; D gene uncertain. V was shortened by 4 bases and J by 4 bases, with 5 bases between the two germline ends. The CDR3 runs to 10 residues. Germline CDR1 and CDR2: DFQATT and SNEGSKA (reference sequence).